This note documents a single T cell receptor beta chain sequence. No antigen is known for it. Nothing much larger sits one base from this clone, and base qualities are not available. This sample was taken from a study of blood T cell repertoires in COVID-19 (dated by TCRdb to the early 2020s). Context from the whole study: Samples covering the acute and convalescent phases of COVID-19 were provided by collaborators in the United States, Italy and Spain. The repertoires were made available in a free public database intended to serve as a resource for research on the immune response to SARS-CoV-2. Samples were obtained from the ongoing ImmuneRACE study (first 160 participants) and from 1,254 subjects provided by 6 global collaborators. Subjects who had been exposed to COVID-19, were actively infected with it, or had recovered from it provided the deeply sampled blood TCRbeta repertoires that made up the dataset. Where HLA class I and class II types were available, the types were taken from metadata supplied by the sample provider, not from assay-based typing. Nearly every sample came with metadata listing a de-identified subject ID, COVID-19 status, age in years and sex. The material from the prospective study consisted of cDNA or gDNA derived from T cells, B-cell-depleted T cells, or PBMCs. Study-level results and caveats: The quantity of clinical and demographic metadata differed by source and by participant and was supplied without curation.

Each collaborating institution followed its own protocols to collect whole blood in K2EDTA tubes. For TCRbeta analysis, collaborators shipped samples as frozen whole blood, isolated PBMCs, or DNA extracted from either of those sample types. The immunoSEQ Assay, a bias-controlled multiplex PCR, was used to amplify TCRbeta CDR3 regions from genomic DNA. The original pipeline was this. The number of nucleated cells in each sample was estimated from the amplification of reference gene primers within the assay. To quantify the absolute abundance of each unique TCRbeta CDR3 rearrangement, sequence reads were collapsed and filtered. For each sample, productive Simpson clonality was calculated by taking the square root of Simpson's diversity index across productive rearrangements. The table was pulled from immuneACCESS by TCRdb, which kept in-frame rearrangements only. Such tables lose some clones; where checked, under half of the loss comes from unresolved V genes, and the rest has no known cause. V, J and clone size are those of that table, while D and trimming were read from the DNA. The sample yields 110,000 to 150,000 clones; around three quarters were counted once. The ten top clones hold roughly 13% of the sample.

The CDR3, cysteine through phenylalanine, is 16 amino acids long. CDR3 DNA is the only sequence kept; it has 48 bases, read in frame from the first base. Germline trimming: 0 bases from V, 5 bases from J; junction bases outside gene matches: 3. CDR1 and CDR2 (SGHRS, YFSETQ) derive from the germline V gene. The sequence is built from TRBV5-1 and TRBJ2-2, and TRBD2 matches 11 of the central bases. The sequencing input was peripheral blood. The TCR originated in a man at least 80 years old with acute or convalescent COVID-19. The CDR3 protein sequence reads: CASSLASSGGTGELFF. The DNA sequence reads TGCGCCAGCAGCTTGGCCTCTAGCGGGGGGACCGGGGAGCTGTTTTTT.